This T cell receptor beta chain is drawn from a study of blood T cell repertoires in COVID-19. Study as a whole: The United States, Italy and Spain supplied acute and convalescent COVID-19 samples. PBMCs, B-cell-depleted T cells, or T cells provided the cDNA or gDNA that made up the material.

Germline V gene sequence: CDR1 KGHSH, CDR2 LQKENI. J lost 4 bases, V lost 6 bases, and 4 bases had no gene match. The CDR3 totals 14 residues. Authors' data handling: The authors estimated nucleated cell counts from reference gene primer amplification. Profiling relied on immunoSEQ multiplex PCR, and the TCRdb table lists in-frame clones only, not all of them. V and J calls plus clone size are reproduced from that table; the DNA served to infer D and trimming. The profile shows approximately 150,000 clones, around 90% of them singletons. The chain uses TRBV18 and TRBJ2-7; 12 nucleotides line up with TRBD1. The sample was peripheral blood. This receptor was obtained from a man aged 70 or older with acute or convalescent COVID-19. Written as DNA, the CDR3 is TGTGCCAGCTCGGCGGGACAGGGGGCTTACGAGCAGTACTTC. Translated, it gives CASSAGQGAYEQYF.